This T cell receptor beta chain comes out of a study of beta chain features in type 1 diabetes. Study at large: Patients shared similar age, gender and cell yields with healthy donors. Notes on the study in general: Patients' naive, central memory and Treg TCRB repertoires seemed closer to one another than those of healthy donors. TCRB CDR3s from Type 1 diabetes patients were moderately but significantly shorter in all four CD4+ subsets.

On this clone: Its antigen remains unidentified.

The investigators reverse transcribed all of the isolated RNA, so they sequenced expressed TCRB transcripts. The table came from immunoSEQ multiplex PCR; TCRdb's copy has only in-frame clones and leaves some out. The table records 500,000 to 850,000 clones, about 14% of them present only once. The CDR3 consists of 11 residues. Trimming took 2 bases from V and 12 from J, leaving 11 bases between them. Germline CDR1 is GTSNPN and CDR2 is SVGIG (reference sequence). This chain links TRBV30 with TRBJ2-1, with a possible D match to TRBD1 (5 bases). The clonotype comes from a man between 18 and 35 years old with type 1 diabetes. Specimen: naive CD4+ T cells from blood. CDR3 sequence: CAWSPQDGQFF. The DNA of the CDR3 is TGTGCCTGGAGTCCACAGGATGGGCAGTTCTTC.